A selection of T cell receptor beta chains follows, all from one sample in a study of T-cell reconstitution after alpha-beta-depleted transplantation in children. Using its own MiXCR run on the PCR reads, TCRdb lists one record per CDR3 protein. This table holds approximately 520,000 distinct CDR3 sequences, roughly 11% found once. Sequenced material: PBMCs, mostly from graft donor cells, taken 180 days after TCRalphabeta/CD19-depleted stem cell transplant. The source is a female patient aged 2 to 10 who had a stem cell transplant for aplastic anemia, so the T cells may come from the graft donor. CDR3s include the opening cysteine and the closing phenylalanine or tryptophan. Fields, in order: J gene, clone size, D gene, V gene, CDR3 protein, CDR3 DNA. The D gene is left open where the match is weak. Size tells how often a clone was seen (once, few, many) or the class of an expanded clone, and some rows leave it out.

J gene: TRBJ2-7; clone size: few; D gene: TRBD2; V gene: TRBV28; CDR3 protein: CASSFLTGLAGGTYEQYF; CDR3 DNA: TGTGCCAGCAGTTTTCTTACGGGACTAGCGGGAGGAACCTACGAGCAGTACTTC
J gene: TRBJ2-3; clone size: few; D gene: TRBD2; V gene: TRBV7-2; CDR3 protein: CASTRASGSFATDTQYF; CDR3 DNA: TGTGCCAGCACGAGGGCTAGCGGGAGTTTTGCAACAGATACGCAGTATTTT
J gene: TRBJ2-6; clone size: .; D gene: TRBD2; V gene: TRBV11-2; CDR3 protein: CASKHSGRAPLGANVLTF; CDR3 DNA: TGTGCCAGCAAACATAGCGGGAGGGCCCCCCTCGGGGCCAACGTCCTGACTTTC
J gene: TRBJ2-3; clone size: few; D gene: TRBD2; V gene: TRBV20-1; CDR3 protein: CSALTGTSGSLDTQYF; CDR3 DNA: TGCAGTGCCCTCACCGGGACTAGCGGGAGTCTGGATACGCAGTATTTT
J gene: TRBJ2-1; clone size: few; D gene: .; V gene: TRBV5-5; CDR3 protein: CASGGAVGLRYNEQFF; CDR3 DNA: TGTGCCAGCGGGGGTGCGGTAGGGCTTCGATACAATGAGCAGTTCTTC
J gene: TRBJ2-7; clone size: many; D gene: TRBD1; V gene: TRBV20-1; CDR3 protein: CSASLDRGYEQYF; CDR3 DNA: TGCAGTGCTAGCCTCGACAGGGGCTACGAGCAGTACTTC
J gene: TRBJ2-3; clone size: many; D gene: TRBD2; V gene: TRBV29-1; CDR3 protein: CSVGSSGSRDTQYF; CDR3 DNA: TGCAGCGTTGGTTCTAGCGGGAGTCGGGATACGCAGTATTTT
J gene: TRBJ1-1; clone size: .; D gene: .; V gene: TRBV12-3/TRBV12-4; CDR3 protein: CAFRPPQPGQTQTEAFF; CDR3 DNA: TGTGCCTTCAGGCCTCCCCAACCGGGACAAACCCAGACTGAAGCTTTCTTT
J gene: TRBJ2-7; clone size: few; D gene: .; V gene: TRBV6-1; CDR3 protein: CASSEAWGYPPHSYEQYF; CDR3 DNA: TGTGCCAGCAGTGAAGCGTGGGGGTATCCACCCCACTCCTACGAGCAGTACTTC
J gene: TRBJ1-2; clone size: few; D gene: TRBD1; V gene: TRBV28; CDR3 protein: CASSDGQGGYGYTF; CDR3 DNA: TGTGCCAGCAGCGACGGACAGGGAGGCTATGGCTACACCTTC
J gene: TRBJ2-1; clone size: few; D gene: .; V gene: TRBV27; CDR3 protein: CASSKLREQFF; CDR3 DNA: TGTGCCAGCAGTAAACTACGCGAGCAGTTCTTC
J gene: TRBJ1-1; clone size: many; D gene: TRBD1; V gene: TRBV5-1; CDR3 protein: CASSPGAGGRGAFF; CDR3 DNA: TGCGCCAGCAGCCCAGGCGCAGGGGGCAGGGGAGCTTTCTTT
J gene: TRBJ1-1; clone size: .; D gene: .; V gene: TRBV5-1; CDR3 protein: CASSWEGGEAFF; CDR3 DNA: TGCGCCAGCAGCTGGGAGGGCGGTGAAGCTTTCTTT
J gene: TRBJ2-2; clone size: .; D gene: TRBD2; V gene: TRBV11-2; CDR3 protein: CASSSGTSPGELFF; CDR3 DNA: TGTGCCAGCAGCTCCGGGACTAGTCCCGGGGAGCTGTTTTTT
J gene: TRBJ2-1; clone size: many; D gene: .; V gene: TRBV27; CDR3 protein: CASSPVARGSYNEQFF; CDR3 DNA: TGTGCCAGCAGTCCCGTGGCGAGGGGCTCCTACAATGAGCAGTTCTTC
J gene: TRBJ2-1; clone size: .; D gene: .; V gene: TRBV7-2; CDR3 protein: CASSTQGFPNNEQFF; CDR3 DNA: TGTGCCAGCAGCACCCAGGGGTTCCCGAACAATGAGCAGTTCTTC
J gene: TRBJ1-4; clone size: .; D gene: .; V gene: TRBV27; CDR3 protein: CASSFSRTENEKLFF; CDR3 DNA: TGTGCCAGCAGTTTCTCCAGGACGGAAAATGAAAAACTGTTTTTT
J gene: TRBJ2-5; clone size: few; D gene: TRBD1; V gene: TRBV5-1; CDR3 protein: CASSLARRQGANGYQETQYF; CDR3 DNA: TGCGCCAGCAGCTTGGCCAGAAGACAGGGGGCGAACGGGTACCAAGAGACCCAGTACTTC
J gene: TRBJ2-3; clone size: few; D gene: TRBD1; V gene: TRBV20-1; CDR3 protein: CSARDPGQGAGQWRADTQYF; CDR3 DNA: TGCAGTGCTAGAGATCCCGGACAGGGGGCGGGTCAGTGGCGCGCAGATACGCAGTATTTT
J gene: TRBJ1-1; clone size: .; D gene: .; V gene: TRBV11-1; CDR3 protein: CASTPWTGVEGGVNTEAFF; CDR3 DNA: TGTGCCAGCACCCCCTGGACGGGGGTGGAGGGTGGTGTGAACACTGAAGCTTTCTTT
J gene: TRBJ2-3; clone size: many; D gene: .; V gene: TRBV29-1; CDR3 protein: CSGRSGNTQYF; CDR3 DNA: TGCAGCGGCCGCTCCGGGAATACGCAGTATTTT
J gene: TRBJ1-3; clone size: few; D gene: .; V gene: TRBV27; CDR3 protein: CASSSPGREGRSTIYF; CDR3 DNA: TGTGCCAGCAGTTCTCCAGGCAGGGAAGGGCGAAGCACCATATATTTT
J gene: TRBJ2-7; clone size: few; D gene: .; V gene: TRBV3-1; CDR3 protein: CASSHTGDSSYEQYF; CDR3 DNA: TGTGCCAGCAGCCACACAGGAGACAGCTCCTACGAGCAGTACTTC
J gene: TRBJ2-1; clone size: many; D gene: .; V gene: TRBV29-1; CDR3 protein: CSVGPELHEQFF; CDR3 DNA: TGCAGCGTTGGTCCTGAGCTCCATGAGCAGTTCTTC
J gene: TRBJ2-1; clone size: .; D gene: TRBD1; V gene: TRBV20-1; CDR3 protein: CSAGDSSYNEQFF; CDR3 DNA: TGCAGTGCAGGGGACAGCTCCTACAATGAGCAGTTCTTC
J gene: TRBJ1-2; clone size: many; D gene: TRBD1; V gene: TRBV28; CDR3 protein: CASSLQGQGAGYGYTF; CDR3 DNA: TGTGCCAGCAGTTTGCAGGGACAGGGGGCTGGCTATGGCTACACCTTC
J gene: TRBJ2-4; clone size: .; D gene: TRBD1; V gene: TRBV24-1; CDR3 protein: CATSEGQGKAERKNIQYF; CDR3 DNA: TGTGCCACCAGTGAGGGACAGGGTAAAGCCGAGAGGAAAAACATTCAGTACTTC
J gene: TRBJ2-1; clone size: .; D gene: TRBD2; V gene: TRBV6-2/TRBV6-3; CDR3 protein: CASSSASGADYNEQFF; CDR3 DNA: TGTGCCAGCAGTTCGGCTAGCGGGGCGGACTACAATGAGCAGTTCTTC
J gene: TRBJ2-1; clone size: few; D gene: TRBD2; V gene: TRBV29-1; CDR3 protein: CSVVRLAAYNEQFF; CDR3 DNA: TGCAGCGTTGTTCGACTAGCGGCCTACAATGAGCAGTTCTTC
J gene: TRBJ2-1; clone size: .; D gene: .; V gene: TRBV27; CDR3 protein: CATRQFYNEQFF; CDR3 DNA: TGTGCCACCAGACAGTTTTACAATGAGCAGTTCTTC
J gene: TRBJ2-7; clone size: .; D gene: .; V gene: TRBV5-1; CDR3 protein: CASSSTGTYEQYF; CDR3 DNA: TGCGCCAGCAGCTCGACAGGCACCTACGAGCAGTACTTC
J gene: TRBJ2-5; clone size: many; D gene: .; V gene: TRBV6-2/TRBV6-3; CDR3 protein: CASSYEETQYF; CDR3 DNA: TGTGCCAGCAGTTACGAAGAGACCCAGTACTTC
J gene: TRBJ1-1; clone size: many; D gene: .; V gene: TRBV5-1; CDR3 protein: CASSAPRGGNTEAFF; CDR3 DNA: TGCGCCAGCAGCGCTCCCCGGGGGGGTAACACTGAAGCTTTCTTT
J gene: TRBJ2-7; clone size: .; D gene: TRBD1; V gene: TRBV12-3/TRBV12-4; CDR3 protein: CASSLTGGEYEQYF; CDR3 DNA: TGTGCCAGCAGTTTGACAGGGGGAGAGTACGAGCAGTACTTC
J gene: TRBJ2-7; clone size: few; D gene: .; V gene: TRBV28; CDR3 protein: CASSLSGGASGRYEQYF; CDR3 DNA: TGTGCCAGCAGTTTATCAGGGGGGGCCAGCGGGCGTTACGAGCAGTACTTC
J gene: TRBJ2-7; clone size: many; D gene: .; V gene: TRBV28; CDR3 protein: CAVGWWYEQYF; CDR3 DNA: TGTGCTGTGGGGTGGTGGTACGAGCAGTACTTC
J gene: TRBJ1-2; clone size: .; D gene: .; V gene: TRBV7-2; CDR3 protein: CASSLALGYTF; CDR3 DNA: TGTGCCAGCAGCTTAGCGCTTGGCTACACCTTC
J gene: TRBJ2-7; clone size: many; D gene: TRBD2; V gene: TRBV28; CDR3 protein: CASSWTSGTFEQYF; CDR3 DNA: TGTGCCAGCAGTTGGACTAGCGGGACTTTCGAGCAGTACTTC
J gene: TRBJ2-1; clone size: .; D gene: .; V gene: TRBV6-1; CDR3 protein: CASRGTLDAYNEQFF; CDR3 DNA: TGTGCCAGCAGAGGGACCTTGGACGCCTACAATGAGCAGTTCTTC
J gene: TRBJ2-3; clone size: .; D gene: .; V gene: TRBV28; CDR3 protein: CASSFATGRGDTQYF; CDR3 DNA: TGTGCCAGCAGTTTTGCAACCGGACGAGGAGATACGCAGTATTTT
J gene: TRBJ2-5; clone size: .; D gene: .; V gene: TRBV20-1; CDR3 protein: CSAPRSGYQETQYF; CDR3 DNA: TGCAGTGCCCCCCGGTCGGGGTACCAAGAGACCCAGTACTTC
J gene: TRBJ2-1; clone size: .; D gene: TRBD2; V gene: TRBV7-2; CDR3 protein: CASSLVLTSVYNEQFF; CDR3 DNA: TGTGCCAGCAGCTTAGTTCTGACTAGCGTCTACAATGAGCAGTTCTTC
J gene: TRBJ2-1; clone size: .; D gene: TRBD2; V gene: TRBV30; CDR3 protein: CAWSMTSGRHGEQFF; CDR3 DNA: TGTGCCTGGAGTATGACTAGCGGGAGACATGGTGAGCAGTTCTTC
J gene: TRBJ2-7; clone size: .; D gene: .; V gene: TRBV5-1; CDR3 protein: CASSLGGAGYEQYF; CDR3 DNA: TGCGCCAGCAGCTTGGGGGGGGCAGGCTACGAGCAGTACTTC
J gene: TRBJ2-5; clone size: many; D gene: .; V gene: TRBV29-1; CDR3 protein: CSADRAGRETQYF; CDR3 DNA: TGCAGCGCCGACAGAGCAGGGAGGGAGACCCAGTACTTC
J gene: TRBJ1-4; clone size: many; D gene: .; V gene: TRBV13; CDR3 protein: CASSSFRDIGLSGEKLFF; CDR3 DNA: TGTGCCAGCAGCTCATTCCGGGACATTGGCTTGTCCGGTGAAAAACTGTTTTTT
J gene: TRBJ2-6; clone size: .; D gene: .; V gene: TRBV3-1; CDR3 protein: CASSRRWAGADSGANVLTF; CDR3 DNA: TGTGCCAGCAGCCGGCGTTGGGCAGGGGCCGACTCTGGGGCCAACGTCCTGACTTTC
J gene: TRBJ2-2; clone size: few; D gene: TRBD1; V gene: TRBV14; CDR3 protein: CASSHKGRGGHGELFF; CDR3 DNA: TGTGCCAGCAGCCATAAAGGTCGAGGGGGCCACGGGGAGCTGTTTTTT
J gene: TRBJ1-6; clone size: few; D gene: .; V gene: TRBV4-3; CDR3 protein: CASSQDGGRDSPLHF; CDR3 DNA: TGCGCCAGCAGCCAAGATGGGGGGAGAGATTCACCCCTCCACTTT
J gene: TRBJ1-2; clone size: few; D gene: .; V gene: TRBV20-1; CDR3 protein: CSARLAGSVYGYGYTF; CDR3 DNA: TGCAGTGCTAGACTGGCAGGGAGTGTGTATGGCTATGGCTACACCTTC